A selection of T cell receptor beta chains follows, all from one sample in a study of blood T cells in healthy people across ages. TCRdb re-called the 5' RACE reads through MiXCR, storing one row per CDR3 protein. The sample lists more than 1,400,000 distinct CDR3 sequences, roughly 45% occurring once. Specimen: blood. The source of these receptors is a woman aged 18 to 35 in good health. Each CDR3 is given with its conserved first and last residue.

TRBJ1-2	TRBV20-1	CRGTGGSSAGYTF
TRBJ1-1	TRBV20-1	CSVFDSMNTEAFF
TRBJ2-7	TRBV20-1	CSARIASGRMAYEQYF
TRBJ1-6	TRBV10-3	CAAQGQYNSPLHF
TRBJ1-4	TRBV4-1	CASSQTGTGGEKLFF
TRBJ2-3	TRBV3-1	CASRPGMTDTQYF
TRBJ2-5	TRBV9	CASSVNRGLIGETQYF
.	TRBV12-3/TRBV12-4	CASSGAGLAEGQYF
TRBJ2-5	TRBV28	CASSFTPVGVVGSKETQYF
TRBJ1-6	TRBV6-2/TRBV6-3	CASRRTGDSYNSPLHF
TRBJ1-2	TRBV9	CASSSQGQLYGYTF
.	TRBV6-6	CASMGGGGETQYF
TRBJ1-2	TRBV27	CASSLTMTGDGYTF
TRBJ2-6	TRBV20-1	CSAKGADGANVLTF
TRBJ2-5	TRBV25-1	CASTRGGKETQYF
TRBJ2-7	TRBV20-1	CSARESLAGVHEQYF
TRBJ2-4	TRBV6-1	CASSEVGEIAKNIQYF
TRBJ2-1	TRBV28	CASSSAGVPYNEQFF
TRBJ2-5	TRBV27	CASSFSLSSMGETQYF
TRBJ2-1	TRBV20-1	CSGGGTTPNEQFF
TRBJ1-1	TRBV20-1	CSADTGGGGTEAFF
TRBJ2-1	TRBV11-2	CASSFIGASTYNEQFF
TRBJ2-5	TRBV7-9	CASQGQVKETQYF
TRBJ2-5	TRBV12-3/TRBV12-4	CASRPNRGSGQTQYF
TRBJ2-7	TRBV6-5	CASGQGVYEQYF
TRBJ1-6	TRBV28	CASSTFRGNSPLHF
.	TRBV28	CASSNLQGSYNEQYF
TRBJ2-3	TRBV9	CASSTRDYRDTQYF
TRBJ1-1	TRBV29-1	CSVFDRGNTEAFF
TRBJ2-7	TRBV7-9	CASRRTSGRDEQYF
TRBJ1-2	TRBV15	CATSGGQGHYGYTF
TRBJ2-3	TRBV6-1	CASSDKNRGTDTQYF
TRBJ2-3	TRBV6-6	CASSYSNPGDTQYF
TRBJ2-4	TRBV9	CASSLSGQSGENIQYF
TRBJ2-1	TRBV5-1	CASSSTGTGGYNEQFF
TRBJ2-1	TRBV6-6	CASSYRLAGPYNEQFF
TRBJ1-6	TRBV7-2	CASSLVAPSPLHF
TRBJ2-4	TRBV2	CASSGTSGGRYF
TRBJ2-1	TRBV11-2	CAGTAPRDNEQFF
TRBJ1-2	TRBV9	CASSVGGADTFTNYGYTF
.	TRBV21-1	CASSKPRTSGTYEQYF
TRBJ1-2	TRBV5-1	CASSLVDRGRNYGYTF
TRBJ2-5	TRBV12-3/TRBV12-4	CASREPSGETQYF
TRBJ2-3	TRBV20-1	CSAPRGPSTDTQYF
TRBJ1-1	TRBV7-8	CASSPGQVHTEAFF
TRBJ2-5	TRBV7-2	CASSSRGTSGSQETQYF
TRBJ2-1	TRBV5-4	CASSPGTSGTYNEQFF
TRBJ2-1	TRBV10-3	CAISPSQALAGGYNEQFF
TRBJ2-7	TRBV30	CAWSVWGSPYEQYF
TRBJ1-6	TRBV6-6	CASSYSGGSSHNSPLHF
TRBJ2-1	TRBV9	CASSPRTSGGSHNEQFF
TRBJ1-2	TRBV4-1	CASSQEGAGGYGYTF
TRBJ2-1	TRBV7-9	CASSLLAEHYNEQFF
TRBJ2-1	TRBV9	CASSVGWEWNEQFF
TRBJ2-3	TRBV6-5	CASSYSFYRITDTQYF
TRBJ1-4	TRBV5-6	CASSSDRAEKLFF
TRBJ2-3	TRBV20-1	CSARSAGGQTDTQYF